What follows describes a single T cell receptor beta chain. An end of the junction differs from the germline gene, which may be a read error. The CDR3 consists of 15 residues. Germline CDR1 reads ENHRY; CDR2 reads SYGVKD. The sample is drawn from a study of CD8 T cells in Susac syndrome. It was with random hexamers that 0.5 to 1 ug RNA was reverse transcribed. A single record per CDR3 protein comes from TCRdb applying MiXCR to the immunoSEQ multiplex PCR reads. Of 110,000 to 150,000 distinct CDR3 sequences detected, under 97% appear once; the ten largest clones hold 0.075% to 0.09%. The sample consisted of CD4+ T cells from PBMCs. The chain joins TRBV10-3 to TRBJ2-3, with 15 bases aligning to TRBD2. The receptor comes from a human donor with Susac syndrome. The CDR3, as DNA: TGTGCCATCAATGAGGGACTAGCGGGGGGAGATACGCAGTATTTT. Amino acids: CAINEGLAGGDTQYF.